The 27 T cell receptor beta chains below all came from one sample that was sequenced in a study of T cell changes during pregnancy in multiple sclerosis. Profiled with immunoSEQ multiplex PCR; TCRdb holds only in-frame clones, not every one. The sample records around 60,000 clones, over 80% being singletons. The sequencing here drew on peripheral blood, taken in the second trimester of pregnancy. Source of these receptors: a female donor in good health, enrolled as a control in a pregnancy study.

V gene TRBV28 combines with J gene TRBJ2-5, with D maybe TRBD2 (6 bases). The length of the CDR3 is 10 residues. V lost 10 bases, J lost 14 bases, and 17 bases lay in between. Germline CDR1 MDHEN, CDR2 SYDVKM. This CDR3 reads CAIAREYSYF. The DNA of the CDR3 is TGTGCCATAGCCCGGGAGTACAGTTACTTC.

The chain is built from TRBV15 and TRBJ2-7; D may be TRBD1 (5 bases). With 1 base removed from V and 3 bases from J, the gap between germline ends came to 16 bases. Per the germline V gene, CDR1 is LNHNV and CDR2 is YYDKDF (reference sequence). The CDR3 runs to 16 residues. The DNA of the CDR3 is TGTGCCACCAGCAGAGTTGGTCTATGGGGCGACTACGAGCAGTACTTC. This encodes CATSRVGLWGDYEQYF.

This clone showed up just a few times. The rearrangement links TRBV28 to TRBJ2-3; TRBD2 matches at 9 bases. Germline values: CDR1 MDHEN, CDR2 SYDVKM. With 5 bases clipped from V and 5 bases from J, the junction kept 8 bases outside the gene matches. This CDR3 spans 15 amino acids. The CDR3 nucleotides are TGTGCCAGCAGTCGTAGCGGGAGTTATAGAGATACGCAGTATTTT. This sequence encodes CASSRSGSYRDTQYF.

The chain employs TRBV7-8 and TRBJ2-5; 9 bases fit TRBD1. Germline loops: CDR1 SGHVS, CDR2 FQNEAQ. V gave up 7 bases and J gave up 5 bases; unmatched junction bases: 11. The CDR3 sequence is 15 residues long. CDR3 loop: CASTSWDRVGETQYF. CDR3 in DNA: TGTGCCAGCACGTCTTGGGACAGGGTAGGGGAGACCCAGTACTTC.

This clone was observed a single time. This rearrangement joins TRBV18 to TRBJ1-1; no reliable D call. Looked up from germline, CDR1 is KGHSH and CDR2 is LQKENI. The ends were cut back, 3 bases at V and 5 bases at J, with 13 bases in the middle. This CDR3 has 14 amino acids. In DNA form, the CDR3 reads TGTGCCAGCTCACCCCCGTCGGGTAGGACTGAAGCTTTCTTT. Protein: CASSPPSGRTEAFF.

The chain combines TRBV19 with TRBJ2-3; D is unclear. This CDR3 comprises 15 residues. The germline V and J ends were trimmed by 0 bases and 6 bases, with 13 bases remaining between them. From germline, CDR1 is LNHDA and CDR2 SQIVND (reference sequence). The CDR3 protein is CASSIDHSSSDTQYF. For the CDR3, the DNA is TGTGCCAGTAGTATAGATCATTCTAGTTCGGATACGCAGTATTTT.

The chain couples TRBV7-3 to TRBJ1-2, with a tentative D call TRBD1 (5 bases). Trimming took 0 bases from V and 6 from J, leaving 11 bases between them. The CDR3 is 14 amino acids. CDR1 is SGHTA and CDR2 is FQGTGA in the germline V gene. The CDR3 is CASSLTPQGDGYTF. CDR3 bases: TGTGCCAGCAGCTTAACCCCCCAGGGTGATGGCTACACCTTC. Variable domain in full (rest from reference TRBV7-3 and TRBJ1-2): GAGVSQTPSNKVTEKGKYVELRCDPISGHTALYWYRQSLGQGPEFLIYFQGTGAADDSGLPNDRFFAVRPEGSVSTLKIQRTERGDSAVYLCASSLTPQGDGYTFGSGTRLTVV.

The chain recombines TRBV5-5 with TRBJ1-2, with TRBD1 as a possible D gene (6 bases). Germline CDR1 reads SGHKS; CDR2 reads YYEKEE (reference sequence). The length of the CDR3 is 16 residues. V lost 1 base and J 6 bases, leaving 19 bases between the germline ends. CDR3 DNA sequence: TGTGCCAGCAGCTTGATTGCTCAGGGGTCGGTTGATGGCTACACCTTC. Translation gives CASSLIAQGSVDGYTF.

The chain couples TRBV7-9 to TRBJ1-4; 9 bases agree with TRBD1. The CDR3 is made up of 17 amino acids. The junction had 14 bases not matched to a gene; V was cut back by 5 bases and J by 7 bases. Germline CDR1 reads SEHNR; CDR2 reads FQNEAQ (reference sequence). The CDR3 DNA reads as TGTGCCAGCAGCAATACATCCGGGACAGGGAGTACTGAAAAACTGTTTTTT. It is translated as CASSNTSGTGSTEKLFF.

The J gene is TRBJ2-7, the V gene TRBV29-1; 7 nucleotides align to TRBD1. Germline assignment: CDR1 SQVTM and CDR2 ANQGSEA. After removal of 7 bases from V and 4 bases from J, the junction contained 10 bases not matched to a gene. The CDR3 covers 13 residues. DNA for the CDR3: TGCAGCGCGTCCGGGACAGTTTCTTACGAGCAGTACTTC. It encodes CSASGTVSYEQYF.

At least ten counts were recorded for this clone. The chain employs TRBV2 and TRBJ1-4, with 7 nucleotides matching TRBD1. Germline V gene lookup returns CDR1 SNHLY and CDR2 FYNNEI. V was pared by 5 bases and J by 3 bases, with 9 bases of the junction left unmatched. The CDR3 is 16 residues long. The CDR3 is CASSTRQGGSNEKLFF. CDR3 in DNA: TGTGCCAGCAGTACTCGGCAGGGGGGCTCTAATGAAAAACTGTTTTTT.

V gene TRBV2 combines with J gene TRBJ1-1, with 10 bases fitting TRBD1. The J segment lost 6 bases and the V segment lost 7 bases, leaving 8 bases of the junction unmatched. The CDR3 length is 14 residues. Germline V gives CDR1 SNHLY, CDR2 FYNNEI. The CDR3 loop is CASKRDRGGPEAFF. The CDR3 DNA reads TGTGCCAGCAAACGGGACAGGGGAGGGCCTGAAGCTTTCTTT.

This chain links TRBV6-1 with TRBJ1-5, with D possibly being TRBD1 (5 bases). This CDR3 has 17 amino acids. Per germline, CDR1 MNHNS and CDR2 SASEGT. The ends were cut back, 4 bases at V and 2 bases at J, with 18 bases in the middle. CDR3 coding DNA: TGTGCCAGCAGTGGACAGCCTGGCCAAGGAGGCAATCAGCCCCAGCATTTT. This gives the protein CASSGQPGQGGNQPQHF.

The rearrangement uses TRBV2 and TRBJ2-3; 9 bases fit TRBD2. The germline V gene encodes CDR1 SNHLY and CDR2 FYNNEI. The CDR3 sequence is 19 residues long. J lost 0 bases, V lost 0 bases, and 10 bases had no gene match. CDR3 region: CASSEARGTSLSSTDTQYF. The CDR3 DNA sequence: TGTGCCAGCAGTGAAGCGCGAGGGACTAGCTTGTCAAGCACAGATACGCAGTATTTT.

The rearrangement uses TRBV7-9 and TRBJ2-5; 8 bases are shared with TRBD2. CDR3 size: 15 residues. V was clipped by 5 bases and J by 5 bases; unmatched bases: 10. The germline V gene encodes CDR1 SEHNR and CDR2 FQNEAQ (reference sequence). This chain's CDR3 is CASSPRTSLGETQYF. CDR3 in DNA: TGTGCCAGCAGCCCCCGGACTAGCTTAGGGGAGACCCAGTACTTC. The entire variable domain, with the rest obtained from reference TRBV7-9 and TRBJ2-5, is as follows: DTGVSQNPRHKITKRGQNVTFRCDPISEHNRLYWYRQTLGQGPEFLTYFQNEAQLEKSRLLSDRFSAERPKGSFSTLEIQRTEQGDSAMYLCASSPRTSLGETQYFGPGTRLLVL.

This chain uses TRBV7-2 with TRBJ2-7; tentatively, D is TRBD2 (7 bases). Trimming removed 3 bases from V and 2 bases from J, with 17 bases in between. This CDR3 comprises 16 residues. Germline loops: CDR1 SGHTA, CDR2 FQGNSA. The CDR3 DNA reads TGTGCCAGCAGCTTTGTAGGGGGGCTAGCGGCCTACGAGCAGTACTTC. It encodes CASSFVGGLAAYEQYF.

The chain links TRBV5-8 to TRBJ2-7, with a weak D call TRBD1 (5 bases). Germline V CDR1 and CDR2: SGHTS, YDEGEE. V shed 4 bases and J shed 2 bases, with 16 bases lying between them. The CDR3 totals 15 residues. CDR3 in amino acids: CASSGKGMGPYEQYF. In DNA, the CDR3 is TGTGCCAGCAGCGGAAAGGGGATGGGCCCCTACGAGCAGTACTTC.

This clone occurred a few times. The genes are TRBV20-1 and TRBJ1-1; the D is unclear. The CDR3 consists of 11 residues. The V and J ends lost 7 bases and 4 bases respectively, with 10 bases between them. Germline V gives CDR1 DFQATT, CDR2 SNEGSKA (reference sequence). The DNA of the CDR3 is TGCAGTGGCGGGGTAACCACTGAAGCTTTCTTT. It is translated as CSGGVTTEAFF.

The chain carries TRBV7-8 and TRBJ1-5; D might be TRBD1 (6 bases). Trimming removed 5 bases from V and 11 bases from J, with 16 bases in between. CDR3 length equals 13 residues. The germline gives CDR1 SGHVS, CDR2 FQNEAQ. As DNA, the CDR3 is TGTGCCAGCAGCATCCTACAGGGTGGAGCCCAGCATTTT. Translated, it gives CASSILQGGAQHF. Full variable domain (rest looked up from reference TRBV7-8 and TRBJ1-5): GAGVSQSPRYKVAKRGQDVALRCDPISGHVSLFWYQQALGQGPEFLTYFQNEAQLDKSGLPSDRFFAERPEGSVSTLKIQRTQQEDSAVYLCASSILQGGAQHFGDGTRLSIL.

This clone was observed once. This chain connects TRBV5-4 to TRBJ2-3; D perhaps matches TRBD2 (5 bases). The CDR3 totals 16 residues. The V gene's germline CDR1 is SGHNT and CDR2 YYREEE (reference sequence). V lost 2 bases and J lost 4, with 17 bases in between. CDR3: CASSFDGLAPADTQYF. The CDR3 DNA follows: TGTGCCAGCAGCTTTGACGGACTCGCGCCGGCAGATACGCAGTATTTT.

The CDR3 loop is CASSGQGSTGELFF. The CDR3 DNA follows: TGTGCCAGCTCTGGCCAGGGAAGCACCGGGGAGCTGTTTTTT. The rearrangement uses TRBV2 and TRBJ2-2; possibly TRBD1 for D (5 bases). V was shortened by 8 bases and J by 4 bases, with 14 bases between the two germline ends. Germline CDR1 is SNHLY and CDR2 is FYNNEI. This CDR3 contains 14 residues.

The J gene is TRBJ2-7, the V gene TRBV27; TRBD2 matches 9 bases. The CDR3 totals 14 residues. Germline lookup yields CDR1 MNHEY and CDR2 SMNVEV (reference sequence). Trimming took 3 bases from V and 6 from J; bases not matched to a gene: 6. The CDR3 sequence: CASSLVAGVAEQYF. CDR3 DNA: TGTGCCAGCAGTTTGGTAGCGGGAGTCGCCGAGCAGTACTTC.

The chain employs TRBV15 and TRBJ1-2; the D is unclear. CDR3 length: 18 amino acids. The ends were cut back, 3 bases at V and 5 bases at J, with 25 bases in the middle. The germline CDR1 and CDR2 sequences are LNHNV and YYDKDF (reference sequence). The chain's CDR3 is CATSRRASGTSPLYGYTF. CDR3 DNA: TGTGCCACCAGCAGGAGGGCGTCAGGCACATCCCCCCTATATGGCTACACCTTC.

The CDR3 region has the DNA TGTGCCAGCAGTGAAACGGGCAATGAGCAGTTCTTC. This sequence encodes CASSETGNEQFF. The chain recombines TRBV6-1 with TRBJ2-1; D is ambiguous. Trimming shortened V by 2 bases and J by 6 bases, and 5 bases separated the two germline ends. Germline CDR1 reads MNHNS; CDR2 reads SASEGT. CDR3 length: 12 residues.

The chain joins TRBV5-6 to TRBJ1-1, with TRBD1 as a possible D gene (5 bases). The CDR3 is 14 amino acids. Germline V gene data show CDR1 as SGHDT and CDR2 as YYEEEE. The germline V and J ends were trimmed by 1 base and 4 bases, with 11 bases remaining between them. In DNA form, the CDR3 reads TGTGCCAGCAGCTTGTTTTCAGGGCCCACTGAAGCTTTCTTT. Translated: CASSLFSGPTEAFF.

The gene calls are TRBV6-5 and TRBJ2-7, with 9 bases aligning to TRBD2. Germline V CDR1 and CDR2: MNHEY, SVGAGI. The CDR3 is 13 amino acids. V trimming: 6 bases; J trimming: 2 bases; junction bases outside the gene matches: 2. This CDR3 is CASRTSGAYEQYF. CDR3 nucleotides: TGTGCCAGCAGGACTAGCGGAGCCTACGAGCAGTACTTC.

DNA for the CDR3: TGTGCCAGCAGCTCCTCGGGGGAAAGAAACACCATATATTTT. Translation gives CASSSSGERNTIYF. The chain carries TRBV5-5 and TRBJ1-3, with D perhaps TRBD1 (5 bases). V dropped 3 bases and J dropped 5 bases, with 12 bases sitting between them. Germline CDR1 and CDR2: SGHKS and YYEKEE (reference sequence). The CDR3 extends over 14 amino acids.